These T cell receptor beta chains were read from a single sample in a study of blood T cell repertoires in COVID-19. The table came from immunoSEQ multiplex PCR; TCRdb's copy has only in-frame clones and leaves some out. The repertoire holds 200,000 to 250,000 clones, more than 85% seen once, with 3.5% to 4.5% in the top ten. The sequencing input was PBMCs or T cells enriched from blood (not recorded which). The receptor source for this set is a woman between 25 and 40 years old who had recovered from COVID-19. Both conserved end residues are part of each CDR3. Each record gives: J gene, V gene, D gene, clone size, CDR3 protein, CDR3 DNA. A D gene is named only where the DNA matches it firmly. The size of a clone is reported for some rows only, either as once, few or many, or as a class for expanded clones.

>TRBJ2-2|TRBV10-3|TRBD1|-
CAITPAGQGLGGELFF
TGTGCCATCACCCCGGCGGGACAGGGATTAGGCGGGGAGCTGTTTTTT
>TRBJ1-6|TRBV11-2|-|once
CASSSQDNSPLHF
TGTGCCAGCAGCTCCCAGGATAATTCACCCCTCCACTTT
>TRBJ1-2|TRBV6-2/TRBV6-3|TRBD1|-
CASSPGQVYGYTF
TGTGCCAGCAGTCCGGGACAGGTTTATGGCTACACCTTC
>TRBJ2-1|TRBV11-1|TRBD1|-
CASSATRGTNEQFF
TGTGCCAGCAGCGCGACCAGGGGGACCAATGAGCAGTTCTTC
>TRBJ1-1|TRBV6-1|-|-
CASSERLTEAFF
TGTGCCAGCAGTGAAAGACTGACTGAAGCTTTCTTT
>TRBJ1-6|TRBV9|-|-
CASSLDPREGNSPLHF
TGTGCCAGCAGCCTTGACCCCCGGGAGGGGAATTCACCCCTCCACTTT
>TRBJ2-7|TRBV20-1|-|-
CSASATGRTYEQYF
TGCAGTGCTAGTGCGACAGGTCGCACCTACGAGCAGTACTTC
>TRBJ1-1|TRBV15|-|-
CATSRGGNTEAFF
TGTGCCACCAGCAGAGGAGGGAACACTGAAGCTTTCTTT
>TRBJ2-3|TRBV18|-|-
CASSPPGWGEGTDTQYF
TGTGCCAGCTCACCACCGGGGTGGGGCGAGGGCACAGATACGCAGTATTTT
>TRBJ2-7|TRBV27|-|-
CASSTGLNGYEQYF
TGTGCCAGCAGTACAGGGCTAAATGGCTACGAGCAGTACTTC
>TRBJ1-2|TRBV15|TRBD1|-
CATSDRNPYRDSRGYTF
TGTGCCACCAGCGATCGTAACCCATACCGGGACAGTCGGGGCTACACCTTC
>TRBJ1-4|TRBV29-1|-|-
CSVLRGSRLNEKLFF
TGCAGCGTCCTCAGGGGTAGTCGGCTTAATGAAAAACTGTTTTTT
>TRBJ2-5|TRBV6-5|-|-
CASSYGEAGVVETQYF
TGTGCCAGCAGTTACGGGGAGGCTGGAGTTGTGGAGACCCAGTACTTC
>TRBJ1-4|TRBV5-1|-|-
CASSVHPATNEKLFF
TGCGCCAGCAGCGTCCATCCGGCAACTAATGAAAAACTGTTTTTT
>TRBJ2-1|TRBV25-1|TRBD2|once
CASTVAGSYNEQFF
TGTGCCAGCACTGTAGCGGGATCCTACAATGAGCAGTTCTTC
>TRBJ1-1|TRBV18|-|once
CASSLRDTEAFF
TGTGCCAGCTCTCTCCGGGACACTGAAGCTTTCTTT
>TRBJ1-4|TRBV5-1|TRBD1|-
CASSLASARGREKLFF
TGCGCCAGCAGCTTGGCGTCGGCCAGGGGGAGAGAAAAACTGTTTTTT
>TRBJ2-2|TRBV5-6|TRBD2|-
CASSHYGLVLNTGELFF
TGTGCCAGCAGCCACTACGGACTAGTCCTAAACACCGGGGAGCTGTTTTTT
>TRBJ1-6|TRBV5-6|-|-
CASSLRQYNSPLHF
TGTGCCAGCAGCCTCCGACAGTATAATTCACCCCTCCACTTT
>TRBJ1-2|TRBV5-4|-|-
CASSPDKNYGYTF
TGTGCCAGCAGCCCTGACAAGAACTATGGCTACACCTTC
>TRBJ1-5|TRBV7-8|TRBD1|-
CASSLGTGYLAQHF
TGTGCCAGCAGCTTAGGGACAGGGTATTTGGCCCAGCATTTT
>TRBJ1-1|TRBV4-2|TRBD1|-
CASSQDKQGVRAFF
TGTGCCAGCAGCCAAGATAAACAGGGGGTTAGAGCTTTCTTT
>TRBJ1-1|TRBV25-1|-|-
CASSGIQRNTEAFF
TGTGCCAGCAGTGGAATACAGAGGAACACTGAAGCTTTCTTT
>TRBJ1-2|TRBV10-3|TRBD1|once
CAISLQGVDDGYTF
TGTGCCATCAGTCTTCAGGGGGTAGACGATGGCTACACCTTC
>TRBJ1-4|TRBV12-3/TRBV12-4|TRBD1|few
CASSLRQGEKLFF
TGTGCCAGCAGTCTACGACAGGGTGAAAAACTGTTTTTT
>TRBJ1-5|TRBV7-6|TRBD1|-
CASSPTQGTNQPQHF
TGTGCCAGCAGCCCTACACAGGGGACCAATCAGCCCCAGCATTTT
>TRBJ2-4|TRBV4-1|TRBD2|-
CASSQEGTSGRMGALNIQYF
TGCGCCAGCAGCCAAGAGGGGACTAGCGGGAGGATGGGGGCGTTAAACATTCAGTACTTC
>TRBJ2-7|TRBV19|-|once
CASSIGGYHSSYEQYF
TGTGCCAGTAGTATAGGGGGCTACCACAGCTCCTACGAGCAGTACTTC
>TRBJ2-1|TRBV27|TRBD2|-
CASSLRGGRDFNEQFF
TGTGCCAGCAGTTTAAGAGGCGGGAGGGACTTCAATGAGCAGTTCTTC
>TRBJ1-5|TRBV7-2|-|-
CASSPRDSNQPQHF
TGTGCCAGCAGTCCGAGGGATAGCAATCAGCCCCAGCATTTT
>TRBJ2-3|TRBV11-2|-|-
CASSPGPGDTQYF
TGTGCCAGCAGCCCCGGCCCAGGAGATACGCAGTATTTT
>TRBJ1-4|TRBV7-2|TRBD1|-
CASSQRPGTGGEKLFF
TGTGCCAGCAGCCAACGTCCCGGGACAGGAGGGGAAAAACTGTTTTTT
>TRBJ1-2|TRBV7-2|TRBD1|once
CASSLDSGTGYGYTF
TGTGCCAGCAGCTTAGACTCCGGGACAGGCTATGGCTACACCTTC
>TRBJ1-3|TRBV6-5|TRBD1|-
CASSLSGQRSGNTIYF
TGTGCCAGCAGTTTGTCGGGACAGAGATCTGGAAACACCATATATTTT
>TRBJ1-6|TRBV28|-|once
CASSLGGINYNSPLHF
TGTGCCAGCAGTTTAGGGGGGATCAATTATAATTCACCCCTCCACTTT
>TRBJ2-1|TRBV7-9|-|few
CASSLDYTYSYNEQFF
TGTGCCAGCAGCTTAGACTACACCTACTCCTACAATGAGCAGTTCTTC
>TRBJ1-5|TRBV7-2|-|-
CASSPWDTDQPQHF
TGTGCCAGCAGCCCTTGGGACACTGATCAGCCCCAGCATTTT
>TRBJ2-7|TRBV3-1/TRBV3-2|TRBD2|-
CASSIRTSGTLGEQYF
TGTGCCAGCAGCATACGGACTAGCGGGACCCTCGGCGAGCAGTACTTC
>TRBJ1-3|TRBV10-3|-|-
CAISESWEAGNTIYF
TGTGCCATCAGTGAGTCGTGGGAGGCTGGAAACACCATATATTTT
>TRBJ1-1|TRBV19|-|-
CASTRGTEAFF
TGTGCCAGTACCCGGGGTACTGAAGCTTTCTTT
>TRBJ1-3|TRBV28|-|-
CASSLVDIGNTIYF
TGTGCCAGCAGTTTAGTGGACATAGGAAACACCATATATTTT